The source of this T cell receptor (beta chain) is a study of blood T cells in healthy people across ages. Next came a second PCR, run for about 7 to 12 cycles, which used a sample-barcoded 5' primer along with a J-beta primer mix. TCRdb itself ran the 5' RACE reads through MiXCR, one entry per CDR3 protein. The sample carries approximately 780,000 distinct CDR3 sequences, roughly 26% recorded once. V was shortened by 2 bases and J by 1 base, with 12 bases between the two germline ends. This CDR3 has 15 residues. This sample was shared with a second study, whose subject was T cells of mothers and their children.

The receptor's source is a boy aged 5-17 years in good health. The gene calls are TRBV12-3 or TRBV12-4 and TRBJ2-7; possibly TRBD1 for D (6 bases). Input material: blood. The CDR3 coding sequence is TGTGCCAGCAGTTTATGGGCAGGGGAGTCCTACGAGCAGTACTTC. Translation: CASSLWAGESYEQYF.